The clone carrying this TCR beta chain was observed a few times. Its antigen remains unknown. TCRdb's table, derived via immunoSEQ multiplex PCR, lists solely in-frame clones and lacks some. The sample records about 120,000 clones, around 90% being singletons. This record belongs to a study of T cell responses to AZD1222 COVID-19 vaccine. Unmatched junction bases numbered 6, after V lost 5 bases and J lost 5 bases. The CDR3 is made up of 14 amino acids. Germline V gives CDR1 MNHEY, CDR2 SVGEGT. Study-level points and caveats: Without day 14 samples, only post-peak T cell repertoires were studied. Possibly, clonal diversity was underestimated; donors were largely white British and included more females. Increased Spike-specific TCR breadth and depth were observed after two AZD1222 doses.

The sequence was obtained from an adult who received the AZD1222 COVID-19 vaccine. This material consisted of peripheral blood, taken 28 days after the second AZD1222 dose. The rearrangement links TRBV6-2 or TRBV6-3 to TRBJ2-1, with 7 bases fitting TRBD1. CDR3 region: CASSLRDSHNEQFF. The CDR3 region has the DNA TGTGCCAGCAGTCTCCGGGACAGTCACAATGAGCAGTTCTTC.